Below, 5 T cell receptor beta chains from the same sample are listed, as sequenced in a study of T cells expressing NK-cell markers. TCRdb reprocessed the 5' RACE reads and reports one entry per CDR3 protein, with no DNA. This sample's clone table lists approximately 550,000 distinct CDR3 sequences. Specimen: blood T cells: a sorted CD56 or NKG2C T cell subset, CD4+ or CD8+ T cells, or bulk PBMC T cells (not recorded which). These receptors originate from a man between 18 and 29 years old in good health.

The chain recombines TRBV12-3 or TRBV12-4 with TRBJ2-4; TCRdb designates TRBD1, a call that cannot be tested without DNA. CDR3 size: 16 residues. The CDR3 sequence: CASSRWDTPAKNIQYF.

The rearrangement joins TRBV12-3 or TRBV12-4 to TRBJ2-7; lacking DNA, the TRBD1 call made by TCRdb goes unchecked. The CDR3 extends over 14 amino acids. This CDR3 reads CASSLGQSFYEQYF.

This chain links TRBV7-9 with TRBJ2-2; TCRdb gives TRBD2 as the D gene, but with no DNA this cannot be confirmed. The CDR3 runs to 15 residues. Germline lookup yields CDR1 SEHNR and CDR2 FQNEAQ (reference sequence). CDR3 residues: CASSPSGGGTGELFF.

The chain links TRBV12-3 or TRBV12-4 to TRBJ2-7. The CDR3 sequence is 16 residues long. The chain's CDR3 is CASSPGLRGVNYEQYF.

The chain combines TRBV11-2 with TRBJ2-1; lacking DNA, the TRBD2 call made by TCRdb goes unchecked. Germline V CDR1 and CDR2: SGHAT, FQNNGV. The CDR3 sequence is 13 residues long. The CDR3 reads CASKTAGTHEQFF.